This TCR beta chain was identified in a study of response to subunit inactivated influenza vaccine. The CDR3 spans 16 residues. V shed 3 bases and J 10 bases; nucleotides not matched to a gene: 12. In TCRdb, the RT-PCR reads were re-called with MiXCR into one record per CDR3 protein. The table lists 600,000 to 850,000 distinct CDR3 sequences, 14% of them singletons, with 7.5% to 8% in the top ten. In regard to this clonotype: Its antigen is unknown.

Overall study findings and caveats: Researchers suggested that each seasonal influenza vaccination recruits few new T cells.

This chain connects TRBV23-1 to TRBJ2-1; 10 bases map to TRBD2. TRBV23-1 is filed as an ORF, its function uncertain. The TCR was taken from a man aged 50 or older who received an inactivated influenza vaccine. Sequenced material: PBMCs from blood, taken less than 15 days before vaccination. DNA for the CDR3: TGCGCCAGCAGTCATCGCGCAACTAGCGGGGACTCCGAGCAGTTCTTC. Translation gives CASSHRATSGDSEQFF.